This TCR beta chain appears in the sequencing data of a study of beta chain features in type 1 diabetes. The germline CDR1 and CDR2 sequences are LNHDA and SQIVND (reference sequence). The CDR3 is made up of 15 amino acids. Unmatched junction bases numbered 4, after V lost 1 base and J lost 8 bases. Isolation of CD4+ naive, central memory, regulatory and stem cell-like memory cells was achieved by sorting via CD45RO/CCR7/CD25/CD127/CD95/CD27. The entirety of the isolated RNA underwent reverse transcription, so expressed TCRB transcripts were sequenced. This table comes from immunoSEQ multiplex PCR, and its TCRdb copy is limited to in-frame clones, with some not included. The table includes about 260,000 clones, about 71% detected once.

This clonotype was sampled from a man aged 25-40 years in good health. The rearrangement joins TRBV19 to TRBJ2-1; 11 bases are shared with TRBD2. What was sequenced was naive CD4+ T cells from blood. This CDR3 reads CASSIVGLAVYEQFF. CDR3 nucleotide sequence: TGTGCCAGTAGTATAGTGGGACTAGCGGTTTATGAGCAGTTCTTC.